The 17 T cell receptor beta chains below come from one sample, sequenced in a study of beta chain features in type 1 diabetes. Isolated RNA was reverse transcribed in full, so expressed TCRB transcripts were sequenced. Method: immunoSEQ multiplex PCR; TCRdb's copy keeps in-frame clones and lacks some. The sample consists of roughly 120,000 clones, 40% of them appearing once. Sequencing was done on a sample of stem cell memory CD4+ T cells from blood. The origin of the receptors is a woman between 18 and 30 years old in good health.

There are a few counts of this clone. The rearrangement joins TRBV5-4 to TRBJ2-1, with 8 bases matching TRBD1. Germline values: CDR1 SGHNT, CDR2 YYREEE (reference sequence). The CDR3 runs 15 residues. V lost 5 bases, J lost 1 base, and 5 bases stayed unmatched. The CDR3 nucleotides are TGTGCCAGCAGACAAAGACAGGGGTCCTACAATGAGCAGTTCTTC. Protein product: CASRQRQGSYNEQFF.

The chain carries TRBV11-3 and TRBJ2-1; 7 nucleotides agree with TRBD1. J lost 5 bases, V lost 5 bases, and 9 bases had no gene match. This CDR3 is 15 amino acids long. CDR1 and CDR2 from the germline V gene are SGHNT and YENEEA. CDR3 residues: CASSPRQGGNNEQFF. The CDR3 nucleotides read TGTGCCAGCAGCCCTCGACAGGGTGGAAACAATGAGCAGTTCTTC.

The chain combines TRBV18 with TRBJ2-7, with D uncertain. The V end lost 3 bases, the J end lost 3 bases, and 12 bases lay between the germline ends. Germline CDR1 and CDR2: KGHSH and LQKENI. This CDR3 contains 14 residues. CDR3 nucleotides: TGTGCCAGCTCACCTGTTTACAGTAGCTACGAGCAGTACTTC. It translates to CASSPVYSSYEQYF. Full variable domain (remainder filled in from reference TRBV18 and TRBJ2-7): NAGVMQNPRHLVRRRGQEARLRCSPMKGHSHVYWYRQLPEEGLKFMVYLQKENIIDESGMPKERFSAEFPKEGPSILRIQQVVRGDSAAYFCASSPVYSSYEQYFGPGTRLTVT.

The chain carries TRBV5-1 and TRBJ2-7; 9 nucleotides match TRBD1. Germline CDR1 is SGHRS and CDR2 is YFSETQ. The ends lost 3 bases at V and 6 bases at J; junction bases unmatched: 10. The CDR3 sequence is 15 residues long. DNA for the CDR3: TGCGCCAGCAGCTCGTACCGGGACAGGGAGGTCGAGCAGTACTTC. Translated: CASSSYRDREVEQYF.

V usage is TRBV20-1 and J usage is TRBJ2-7; D not resolved. The CDR3 consists of 11 residues. The germline V gene has CDR1 DFQATT and CDR2 SNEGSKA (reference sequence). Trimming cost V 4 bases and J 3 bases, with 7 bases left between them. This chain's CDR3 is CSANKNYEQYF. The CDR3 bases are TGCAGTGCTAACAAGAACTACGAGCAGTACTTC.

This clone was observed a single time. The chain combines TRBV6-1 with TRBJ1-2; D is ambiguous. Germline assignment: CDR1 MNHNS and CDR2 SASEGT. The V gene lost 7 bases and the J gene lost 7 bases, with 13 bases spanning the gap. The CDR3 is made up of 12 amino acids. CDR3 nucleotides: TGTGCCAGCAAGCCGTGGGCGATTGGCTACACCTTC. Translated, it gives CASKPWAIGYTF.

The chain joins TRBV7-3 to TRBJ2-3; 12 nucleotides agree with TRBD2. V lost 2 bases to trimming and J lost 4 bases; unmatched junction nucleotides: 7. The CDR3 totals 17 residues. Germline lookup yields CDR1 SGHTA and CDR2 FQGTGA. Written as DNA, the CDR3 is TGTGCCAGCAGCTTATATGCCGCTAGCGGGGGGGCAGATACGCAGTATTTT. This encodes CASSLYAASGGADTQYF. Variable domain in full (rest from reference TRBV7-3 and TRBJ2-3): GAGVSQTPSNKVTEKGKYVELRCDPISGHTALYWYRQSLGQGPEFLIYFQGTGAADDSGLPNDRFFAVRPEGSVSTLKIQRTERGDSAVYLCASSLYAASGGADTQYFGPGTRLTVL.

V usage is TRBV19 and J usage is TRBJ2-1, with D hard to call. The V and J ends lost 1 base and 4 bases respectively, with 11 bases between them. The V gene's germline CDR1 is LNHDA and CDR2 SQIVND (reference sequence). This CDR3 is built from 15 residues. The CDR3 loop reads CASSIARNAYNEQFF. The CDR3 nucleotides are TGTGCCAGTAGTATAGCCCGAAACGCGTACAATGAGCAGTTCTTC.

The chain combines TRBV29-1 with TRBJ1-2; 9 bases line up with TRBD1. Trimming removed 3 bases from V and 4 bases from J; junction bases left unmatched: 9. This CDR3 spans 15 amino acids. Germline CDR1 reads SQVTM; CDR2 reads ANQGSEA. The CDR3 DNA sequence: TGCAGCGTTGAGGGGGACAGGGCGAGGATCTATGGCTACACCTTC. The encoded protein is CSVEGDRARIYGYTF.

This chain links TRBV7-2 with TRBJ2-1, with 10 bases matching TRBD2. V dropped 5 bases and J dropped 4; count of bases not matched to a gene: 5. This CDR3 spans 15 amino acids. The V gene's germline CDR1 is SGHTA and CDR2 FQGNSA. The CDR3 DNA sequence: TGTGCCAGCAGCGCAGGACTAGCGGCTTACAATGAGCAGTTCTTC. As protein: CASSAGLAAYNEQFF.

The CDR3 loop is CASSLGHIGQETQYF. The CDR3 DNA reads as TGTGCCAGCAGCCTGGGACATATTGGCCAAGAGACCCAGTACTTC. The V and J genes are TRBV6-6 and TRBJ2-5, with D maybe TRBD1 (6 bases). This CDR3 spans 15 amino acids. The V gene lost 6 bases and the J gene lost 1 base, with 15 bases spanning the gap. Looked up from germline, CDR1 is MNHNY and CDR2 is SVGAGI (reference sequence).

This rearrangement joins TRBV6-6 to TRBJ1-3, with D hard to call. Per the germline V gene, CDR1 is MNHNY and CDR2 is SVGAGI (reference sequence). The CDR3 is 15 amino acids. Between the trimmed V and J ends, which lost 0 bases and 1 base, there was a span of 7 bases. This CDR3 is CASSYSGGSGNTIYF. The CDR3 bases are TGTGCCAGCAGTTACTCAGGAGGATCTGGAAACACCATATATTTT.

J is TRBJ2-2 and V is TRBV11-1, with 10 bases lining up with TRBD1. The CDR3 sequence is 16 residues long. CDR1 is SGHAT and CDR2 is FQDESV in the germline V gene (reference sequence). Germline trimming cut 6 bases from V and 6 bases from J; bases unmatched to any gene: 10. Here the CDR3 reads CASRKPGQGISGELFF. The CDR3 DNA is TGTGCCAGCAGGAAACCGGGACAGGGGATCTCCGGGGAGCTGTTTTTT. The whole variable domain, remainder taken from reference TRBV11-1 and TRBJ2-2, is EAEVAQSPRYKITEKSQAVAFWCDPISGHATLYWYRQILGQGPELLVQFQDESVVDDSQLPKDRFSAERLKGVDSTLKIQPAELGDSAMYLCASRKPGQGISGELFFGEGSRLTVL.

V usage is TRBV25-1 and J usage is TRBJ1-2; D is uncertain. V lost 3 bases to trimming and J lost 4 bases, with 9 bases between them. The CDR3 has 13 residues. CDR1 is MGHDK and CDR2 is SYGVNS in the germline V gene. The CDR3 nucleotides read TGTGCCAGCAGTGAGCTCCCTATCTATGGCTACACCTTC. Protein sequence: CASSELPIYGYTF.

This clone was seen once. The CDR3 nucleotides are TGCGCCAGCAGCATCCCGGGACAGGGGAACACTGAAGCTTTCTTT. Amino acid sequence: CASSIPGQGNTEAFF. The chain has TRBV5-1 and TRBJ1-1, with 9 bases fitting TRBD1. From germline, CDR1 is SGHRS and CDR2 YFSETQ. V dropped 4 bases and J dropped 1; count of bases not matched to a gene: 5. The CDR3 consists of 15 residues.

This clone was observed a handful of times. The DNA of the CDR3 is TGTGCCAGCAGCTTAGTACTAGTTACCTTCCCCTACAATGAGCAGTTCTTC. Protein sequence: CASSLVLVTFPYNEQFF. V is TRBV11-2 and J is TRBJ2-1, with D maybe TRBD2 (5 bases). The CDR3 runs 17 residues. The V end lost 1 base, the J end lost 2 bases, and 15 bases lay between the germline ends. Germline CDR1 reads SGHAT; CDR2 reads FQNNGV.

There are a few counts of this clone. CDR3 bases: TGTGCCACCTTCGGGAGTAAAGCGCCAGAGCAGTACTTC. Protein product: CATFGSKAPEQYF. The chain links TRBV10-3 to TRBJ2-7; D may be TRBD2 (6 bases). The CDR3 extends over 13 amino acids. CDR1 ENHRY and CDR2 SYGVKD come from the germline V gene. The V gene lost 10 bases and the J gene lost 7 bases, with 20 bases spanning the gap.